This paragraph covers one T cell receptor beta chain sequence. Its antigen remains unidentified. The sample belongs to a study of T cells in localized non-small cell lung cancer. This CDR3 spans 14 amino acids. CDR1 and CDR2 from the germline V gene are LNHDA and SQIVND (reference sequence). V lost 5 bases, J lost 6 bases, and 17 bases lay in between. Using immunoSEQ multiplex PCR, the repertoire was profiled, and TCRdb retains in-frame clones only, with some absent. The sample records 100,000 to 150,000 clones, 80% to 90% being singletons. Study-wide results and limits: There was higher T cell clonality in uninvolved adjacent lung than in tumor, and it was highest there. Heterogeneity is still possible, as just one tumor region was sequenced.

This chain joins TRBV19 and TRBJ2-7, with D hard to call. This receptor was obtained from a female donor of 60 years or more with stage I lung adenocarcinoma. Sequenced here: peripheral blood, sampled before any cancer treatment. In nucleotides, the CDR3 is TGTGCCAGTAGTCCAAGGGATAGGTCAGGCGAGCAGTACTTC. Translation: CASSPRDRSGEQYF.